This T cell receptor beta chain was retrieved from a study of shared clonotypes between healthy human individuals. Positive CCR7 selection of CD45RO-negative cells yielded the naive CD8 cells, and terminally differentiated effector memory CD45RA+ cells were excluded. Genomic DNA of each subset was evenly split across several immunoSEQ plates. The data were produced by immunoSEQ multiplex PCR, yet TCRdb's version contains in-frame clones alone and is incomplete. The profile shows around 2,000,000 clones, approximately 94% of them singletons. Losses at the gene ends were 4 bases for V and 1 base for J; bases not matched to a gene: 7. The CDR3 sequence is 16 residues long. Germline CDR1 reads SGHDN; CDR2 reads FVKESK. On this clone itself: What it binds is not known.

Broader study findings: A handful of donors had around 5.5% of their naive CD4 clonotypes in common. All-four-donor shared clonotypes had higher generation probabilities than non-shared clonotypes did. Naive subsets, compared against memory subsets, generally had larger estimated richness values.

Sequences were obtained from naive CD8+ T cells sorted from blood. The clonotype comes from a man aged 18 to 29 in good health. V is TRBV14 and J is TRBJ2-3; 8 bases line up with TRBD2. The CDR3: CASSPLNSGGTDTQYF. CDR3 bases: TGTGCCAGCAGCCCCCTGAATAGCGGGGGCACAGATACGCAGTATTTT.